One and the same sample provided the 30 T cell receptor beta chains below, sequenced in a study of T-cell memory formation after mild COVID-19. TCRdb used MiXCR to reprocess the 5' RACE reads, holding one entry per CDR3 protein. This table has around 340,000 distinct CDR3 sequences, more than 15% appearing once. Sequencing was done on a sample of PBMCs or a T cell subset sorted from them (not recorded which). The receptors stem from a man between 18 and 29 years old who had mild COVID-19 (a few samples of this study predate the infection). Cell type and time point are not known.

Only a few counts were recorded for this clonotype. The chain links TRBV7-9 to TRBJ2-7, with 8 bases aligning to TRBD1. CDR3 length: 14 residues. Germline CDR1 SEHNR, CDR2 FQNEAQ (reference sequence). V was pared by 2 bases and J by 4 bases, with 4 bases of the junction left unmatched. The DNA for the CDR3 is TGTGCCAGCAGCTTAAACAGGGGGGAATACGAGCAGTACTTC. It encodes CASSLNRGEYEQYF.

This clonotype was detected a few times. The DNA for the CDR3 is TGTGCCATCATGGGGCAGGGCCCAGATACGCAGTATTTT. Protein: CAIMGQGPDTQYF. V gene TRBV10-3 combines with J gene TRBJ2-3, with TRBD1 as a possible D gene (5 bases). With 7 bases removed from V and 4 bases from J, the gap between germline ends came to 12 bases. Germline CDR1 ENHRY, CDR2 SYGVKD. This CDR3 has 13 amino acids.

In nucleotides, the CDR3 is TGTGCCAGCAGGGGGACAGGGGTTTTTTATGAGCAGTTCTTC. Translation: CASRGTGVFYEQFF. The chain uses TRBV12-3 or TRBV12-4 and TRBJ2-1; 10 bases are shared with TRBD1. CDR3 size: 14 residues. Unmatched junction bases numbered 7, after V lost 6 bases and J lost 8 bases.

This clonotype turned up a few times. The chain recombines TRBV4-1 with TRBJ2-7; D is undetermined. Germline loops: CDR1 MGHRA, CDR2 YSYEKL. The V gene lost 1 base and the J gene lost 3 bases, with 7 bases spanning the gap. This CDR3 is built from 13 residues. CDR3 region: CASSQGPSYEQYV. The CDR3, as DNA: TGCGCCAGCAGCCAAGGCCCAAGCTACGAGCAGTACGTC.

This clonotype was detected only a few times. The chain links TRBV7-9 to TRBJ2-7, with 8 bases matching TRBD1. The V segment lost 5 bases and the J segment 5 bases; nucleotides outside the gene matches: 5. The CDR3 consists of 13 residues. Per the germline V gene, CDR1 is SEHNR and CDR2 is FQNEAQ (reference sequence). CDR3 residues: CASSRGTGDEQYV. The CDR3 DNA reads as TGTGCCAGCAGCAGAGGGACAGGCGACGAGCAGTACGTC.

This clonotype has just a few counts. The chain joins TRBV6-2 or TRBV6-3 to TRBJ2-1, with TRBD2 matching 7 bases. Losses at the gene ends were 6 bases for V and 10 bases for J; bases not matched to a gene: 12. Germline V gene lookup returns CDR1 MNHEY and CDR2 SVGEGT. CDR3 length equals 14 residues. The CDR3 bases are TGTGCCAGCAGACCTAGCGGCGGTTTAGGGGAGCAGTTCTTC. This encodes CASRPSGGLGEQFF.

The chain is built from TRBV25-1 and TRBJ1-2; the D is unclear. The germline gives CDR1 MGHDK, CDR2 SYGVNS. Deletions cut 7 bases from V and 2 bases from J, with 5 bases between. CDR3 length: 11 amino acids. CDR3 in amino acids: CASMENYGYTF. The CDR3 DNA follows: TGTGCCAGCATGGAAAACTATGGCTACACCTTC.

The CDR3 here is CASSPSGVVKETQYF. The DNA of the CDR3 is TGTGCCAGCAGCCCTAGCGGGGTGGTGAAAGAGACCCAGTACTTC. This chain links TRBV12-3 or TRBV12-4 with TRBJ2-5; 9 nucleotides match TRBD2. The CDR3 length is 15 residues. Trimming took 6 bases from V and 3 from J; bases not matched to a gene: 8.

Only one count was recorded for this clonotype. The chain recombines TRBV19 with TRBJ1-4; D unresolved. Between the trimmed V and J ends, which lost 7 bases and 8 bases, there was a span of 14 bases. The CDR3 contains 13 residues. CDR1 LNHDA and CDR2 SQIVND come from the germline V gene (reference sequence). The CDR3: CASTESQREKLFF. The CDR3 nucleotides read TGTGCCAGTACGGAAAGTCAGCGGGAAAAACTGTTTTTT. The complete variable domain, with remaining parts taken from reference TRBV19 and TRBJ1-4, reads DGGITQSPKYLFRKEGQNVTLSCEQNLNHDAMYWYRQDPGQGLRLIYYSQIVNDFQKGDIAEGYSVSREKKESFPLTVTSAQKNPTAFYLCASTESQREKLFFGSGTQLSVL.

V usage is TRBV7-9 and J usage is TRBJ1-2, with 8 bases fitting TRBD1. Germline V gene lookup returns CDR1 SEHNR and CDR2 FQNEAQ (reference sequence). CDR3 length: 14 residues. J gave up 7 bases and V 5 bases, and 9 bases lay outside the gene matches. CDR3 sequence (DNA): TGTGCCAGCAGCCCGGGGACAGGCTTAGTTGGCTACACCTTC. As protein: CASSPGTGLVGYTF.

This clonotype was seen more than once but under ten times. This chain links TRBV27 with TRBJ2-3; 11 bases line up with TRBD2. The CDR3 has 17 residues. Germline lookup yields CDR1 MNHEY and CDR2 SMNVEV (reference sequence). J gave up 4 bases and V 5 bases, and 11 bases lay outside the gene matches. CDR3: CASSPFYISGGADTQYF. In DNA form, the CDR3 reads TGTGCCAGCAGTCCTTTCTATATTAGCGGGGGGGCAGATACGCAGTATTTT.

J is TRBJ1-3 and V is TRBV20-1, with D possibly being TRBD1 (5 bases). Germline V gene sequence: CDR1 DFQATT, CDR2 SNEGSKA (reference sequence). V lost 6 bases and J lost 0, with 12 bases in between. This CDR3 contains 14 residues. CDR3: CSALRQSSGNTIYF. CDR3 DNA: TGCAGTGCGTTGCGACAGAGCTCTGGAAACACCATATATTTT.

This clonotype was found many times. The rearrangement joins TRBV7-9 to TRBJ2-1; either TRBD1 or TRBD2 may fit D (5 bases each). Germline lookup yields CDR1 SEHNR and CDR2 FQNEAQ (reference sequence). This CDR3 comprises 12 residues. V was clipped by 1 base and J by 9 bases, with 7 bases between them. CDR3 region: CASSLEGTEQFF. The DNA for the CDR3 is TGTGCCAGCAGCTTAGAGGGGACTGAGCAGTTCTTC.

The chain recombines TRBV6-6 with TRBJ1-4; TRBD1 matches at 7 bases. Unmatched junction bases numbered 10, after V lost 3 bases and J lost 6 bases. Germline V gene lookup returns CDR1 MNHNY and CDR2 SVGAGI (reference sequence). CDR3 length: 16 amino acids. The CDR3 nucleotides are TGTGCCAGCAGTTATCGTGGGGTAGGGGGCCATGAAAAACTGTTTTTT. This translates into CASSYRGVGGHEKLFF.

This clonotype was counted between two and nine times. V usage is TRBV19 and J usage is TRBJ2-1; D unclear. This CDR3 spans 16 amino acids. CDR1 LNHDA and CDR2 SQIVND come from the germline V gene (reference sequence). V dropped 6 bases and J dropped 2 bases, with 17 bases sitting between them. DNA for the CDR3: TGTGCCAGTAGCCCCAGTGCGGCGGCTGCCTACAATGAGCAGTTCTTC. Amino acid sequence: CASSPSAAAAYNEQFF. Full variable domain (missing parts from reference TRBV19 and TRBJ2-1): DGGITQSPKYLFRKEGQNVTLSCEQNLNHDAMYWYRQDPGQGLRLIYYSQIVNDFQKGDIAEGYSVSREKKESFPLTVTSAQKNPTAFYLCASSPSAAAAYNEQFFGPGTRLTVL.

In its sample, this clonotype was seen many times. The J gene is TRBJ2-7, the V gene TRBV30, with 7 bases identical to TRBD2. The J segment lost 0 bases and the V segment lost 5 bases, leaving 4 bases of the junction unmatched. This CDR3 is built from 13 residues. The germline CDR1 and CDR2 sequences are GTSNPN and SVGIG (reference sequence). This chain's CDR3 is CAWGGEVSYEQYF. DNA for the CDR3: TGTGCCTGGGGGGGGGAAGTCTCCTACGAGCAGTACTTC.

At least ten counts were recorded for this clonotype. The chain links TRBV5-1 to TRBJ2-1; tentative D call: TRBD2 (5 bases). Looked up from germline, CDR1 is SGHRS and CDR2 is YFSETQ. There are 14 residues in the CDR3. With 0 bases removed from V and 9 bases from J, the gap between germline ends came to 13 bases. The CDR3: CASSLGPFAGEQFF. CDR3 nucleotide sequence: TGCGCCAGCAGCTTGGGTCCTTTCGCGGGTGAGCAGTTCTTC.

This clonotype was counted at least ten times. The rearrangement links TRBV7-2 to TRBJ2-3, with D perhaps TRBD1 (5 bases). Germline CDR1 reads SGHTA; CDR2 reads FQGNSA. The V end was cut by 8 bases, the J end by 0 bases, with 12 bases between. The CDR3 has 14 residues. The CDR3 coding sequence is TGTGCCAGCGGCCAAGGGGTTAGCACAGATACGCAGTATTTT. This gives the protein CASGQGVSTDTQYF.

About this clonotype itself: The DNA is left out, because the CDR3 cannot be placed on it with certainty; the CDR3 is given as TCRdb lists it. The rearrangement joins TRBV23-1 to TRBJ2-2; TRBD2 reflects the table's D call only, with no check against the DNA. TRBV23-1 is marked as an open reading frame, function uncertain. The CDR3 is made up of 15 amino acids, end residues included. CDR3 sequence reads: CASSQFSGGPGSCFF.

The chain couples TRBV20-1 to TRBJ1-1; the match to TRBD1 covers 7 bases. The CDR3 is made up of 16 amino acids. Germline V gene sequence: CDR1 DFQATT, CDR2 SNEGSKA (reference sequence). V was pared by 0 bases and J by 5 bases, with 12 bases of the junction left unmatched. CDR3 in DNA: TGCAGTGCTAGAGATCCCAGACAGGGTCGGGGTACTGAAGCTTTCTTT. This translates into CSARDPRQGRGTEAFF.

This clonotype has a count of ten or more. The CDR3 loop reads CASSQAPGDYEQYF. CDR3 coding DNA: TGCGCCAGCAGCCAAGCCCCAGGGGATTACGAGCAGTACTTC. The chain recombines TRBV4-3 with TRBJ2-7, with D perhaps matching TRBD1 (6 bases). Germline V gene lookup returns CDR1 LGHNA and CDR2 YSLEER. The CDR3 is 14 amino acids. V shed 1 base and J shed 4 bases, with 11 bases lying between them.

As for this clonotype: Sequence at one end of the junction differs from germline and may be a read error. The chain combines TRBV29-1 with TRBJ1-1; possible D gene TRBD1, 5 bases. The CDR3 spans 11 residues. The germline V gene has CDR1 SQVTM and CDR2 ANQGSEA. The DNA for the CDR3 is TGCAGCGTTAAGGTGCAGGGAGAAGCTTGCTTT. Residues: CSVKVQGEACF.

The gene calls are TRBV29-1 and TRBJ2-2, with 8 bases that match TRBD2. Germline V gene lookup returns CDR1 SQVTM and CDR2 ANQGSEA. Germline trimming cut 7 bases from V and 5 bases from J; bases unmatched to any gene: 3. This CDR3 comprises 12 residues. Written as DNA, the CDR3 is TGCAGCGCCCGGGGGGGTACCGGGGAGCTGTTTTTT. Translation gives CSARGGTGELFF.

The table lists this clonotype with many counts. The genes are TRBV6-5 and TRBJ2-1, with 7 bases identical to TRBD1. This CDR3 has 15 residues. V shed 6 bases, J shed 2 bases, and the junction held 7 bases outside the gene matches. CDR1 is MNHEY, CDR2 SVGAGI, per germline. Here the CDR3 DNA reads TGTGCCAGCAGCCAATCCGGACAGGCCTACAATGAGCAGTTCTTC. This codes for CASSQSGQAYNEQFF.

This clonotype was counted between two and nine times. This chain links TRBV27 with TRBJ2-7; D is undetermined. V lost 5 bases to trimming and J lost 1 base, with 12 bases between them. In germline, CDR1 is MNHEY, CDR2 SMNVEV (reference sequence). The CDR3 length is 14 residues. The CDR3 reads CASSPIESSYEQYF. The DNA of the CDR3 is TGTGCCAGCAGTCCCATAGAGAGTTCCTACGAGCAGTACTTC.

The chain links TRBV5-4 to TRBJ2-2, with 8 nucleotides matching TRBD2. Germline values: CDR1 SGHNT, CDR2 YYREEE (reference sequence). J was trimmed by 0 bases and V by 4 bases; bases with no gene match: 2. This CDR3 comprises 15 residues. CDR3 sequence reads: CASSKGLANTGELFF. The CDR3 DNA follows: TGTGCCAGCAGCAAGGGACTAGCGAACACCGGGGAGCTGTTTTTT.

This clonotype was counted between two and nine times. The rearrangement uses TRBV5-1 and TRBJ2-1; 7 bases are shared with TRBD2. V was pared by 1 base and J by 2 bases, with 6 bases of the junction left unmatched. This CDR3 contains 16 residues. CDR1 and CDR2 (germline): SGHRS, YFSETQ. Written as DNA, the CDR3 is TGCGCCAGCAGCTTGATCGCGGGGGTCACCTACAATGAGCAGTTCTTC. This codes for CASSLIAGVTYNEQFF.

The chain employs TRBV7-8 and TRBJ2-7; no clear D. Trimming stripped 1 base from V and 2 bases from J, with 9 bases between. There are 14 residues in the CDR3. Germline V gives CDR1 SGHVS, CDR2 FQNEAQ. DNA for the CDR3: TGTGCCAGCAGCTTAGGGGGAAACACCTACGAGCAGTACGTC. Translated: CASSLGGNTYEQYV.

The chain combines TRBV21-1 with TRBJ1-2; no DNA check was done on the table's D call, TRBD1. TRBV21-1 is a known pseudogene. This CDR3 comprises 16 residues. The CDR3, as DNA: TGTGCCAGCAGCAGATTCTGGGACACAAGGCCGGAAGGCTACACCTTC. It codes for CASSRFWDTRPEGYTF.

This clonotype was counted ten times or more. V gene TRBV6-2 or TRBV6-3 combines with J gene TRBJ2-1; possibly TRBD2 for D (6 bases). Trimming stripped 4 bases from V and 4 bases from J, with 8 bases between. Germline CDR1 and CDR2: MNHEY and SVGEGT. The CDR3 loop spans 13 amino acids. This CDR3 is CASSSGLYNEQFF. CDR3 nucleotides: TGTGCCAGCAGTTCGGGACTTTACAATGAGCAGTTCTTC.